A selection of T cell receptor beta chains follows, all from one sample in a study of cytomegalovirus exposure and HLA in healthy donors. Sequencing used immunoSEQ multiplex PCR; TCRdb keeps in-frame clones, though not all of them. The table has around 130,000 clones, around 72% seen once. Sequenced input: PBMCs. These receptors were obtained from a woman aged 18-29 years in good health and CMV-seronegative. CDR3s include the opening cysteine and the closing phenylalanine or tryptophan. D genes are given only for firm matches. A clone size is listed for some rows: how often the clone was seen (once, few, many), or a class if it is expanded.

d_gene	v_gene	abundance	j_gene	CDR3nt	CDR3aa
TRBD1	TRBV29-1	NA	TRBJ1-2	TGCAGCGTCGGTACAGGGGGCCGAGGCTATGGCTACACCTTC	CSVGTGGRGYGYTF
TRBD1	TRBV6-1	NA	TRBJ1-1	TGTGCCAGCAGTCTAGACAGGGTGAACACTGAAGCTTTCTTT	CASSLDRVNTEAFF
NA	TRBV27	NA	TRBJ2-7	TGTGCCAGCAGTTTCCCCGGAGGTACGGAGGAGCAGTACTTC	CASSFPGGTEEQYF
TRBD1	TRBV4-1	NA	TRBJ2-7	TGCGCCAGCAGTTTGTCCGGTGGGACAGCCTTCTACGAGCAGTACTTC	CASSLSGGTAFYEQYF
TRBD2	TRBV5-4	once	TRBJ2-3	TGTGCCAGCAGCTCCCGACTAGCGGGGATCACAGATACGCAGTATTTT	CASSSRLAGITDTQYF
TRBD2	TRBV6-1	many	TRBJ2-5	TGTGCCAGCAGTGAAGCGGGAGGGCATGAGACCCAGTACTTC	CASSEAGGHETQYF
NA	TRBV5-4	NA	TRBJ2-3	TGTGCCAGCAGATTTTGGGGGCGGGAGAGGGGAGATACGCAGTATTTT	CASRFWGRERGDTQYF
NA	TRBV2	NA	TRBJ2-7	TGTGCCAGCAGTGGAAATAGCGGTGCGCAGTACTTC	CASSGNSGAQYF
TRBD1	TRBV5-1	NA	TRBJ1-6	TGCGCCAGCAGCTTGGGACAGGGCGCCCCGGATAATTCACCCCTCCACTTT	CASSLGQGAPDNSPLHF
NA	TRBV10-3	NA	TRBJ2-1	TGTGCCATCAGTGGAGAGCGAAATGAGCAGTTCTTC	CAISGERNEQFF
NA	TRBV2	NA	TRBJ2-1	TGTGCCAGCATCAAGCTAGACCAACGCAATGAGCAGTTCTTC	CASIKLDQRNEQFF
TRBD2	TRBV27	NA	TRBJ2-5	TGTGCCAGCAGCTTGGCGGGAGAGGGGGAGACCCAGTACTTC	CASSLAGEGETQYF
TRBD1	TRBV7-9	NA	TRBJ2-7	TGTGCCAGCAGCTTAAGGGGAAGCGGGACAGGGGGGGCCTACGAGCAGTACTTC	CASSLRGSGTGGAYEQYF
NA	TRBV5-6	NA	TRBJ2-2	TGTGCCAGCAGGCGGGGTGAAGGCACCGGGGAGCTGTTTTTT	CASRRGEGTGELFF
NA	TRBV6-6	NA	TRBJ1-5	TGTGCCAGCAGTTACTCGTCGTGGGCAGATCAGCCCCAGCATTTT	CASSYSSWADQPQHF
NA	TRBV27	NA	TRBJ2-1	TGTGCCAGCAGTCCCCCCCAGCGGTATTCGGGCGATGAGCAGTTCTTC	CASSPPQRYSGDEQFF